Shown below are 9 T cell receptor beta chains from a single sample sequenced in a study of glioma-infiltrating T cells after dendritic cell vaccination. Noted time point: after dendritic cell vaccination, including at tumor progression/relapse. Profiled with immunoSEQ multiplex PCR; TCRdb holds only in-frame clones, not every one. The sample consists of tens of thousands of clones, more than 75% of them appearing once. The sequences come from blood, collected after dendritic cell vaccination. The receptor source for this set is a human donor with glioblastoma.

Here the CDR3 DNA reads TGTGCCAGCACTATGGACCCCGGAGGTGGCTACACCTTC. The encoded protein is CASTMDPGGGYTF. The chain recombines TRBV6-5 with TRBJ1-2; D uncertain. CDR1 is MNHEY and CDR2 is SVGAGI in the germline V gene. V lost 7 bases and J 7 bases, leaving 16 bases between the germline ends. This CDR3 region has 13 residues.

This clone was detected a few times. V gene TRBV19 combines with J gene TRBJ2-7; TRBD2 is a possible D gene (6 bases). CDR3 length: 13 amino acids. CDR1 and CDR2 from the germline V gene are LNHDA and SQIVND (reference sequence). The V gene lost 4 bases and the J gene lost 5 bases, with 12 bases spanning the gap. CDR3 loop: CASSTPPGDEQYF. The CDR3 DNA reads TGTGCCAGTAGTACCCCCCCGGGGGACGAGCAGTACTTC. Using reference TRBV19 and TRBJ2-7 for the parts outside the CDR3, the full variable domain is DGGITQSPKYLFRKEGQNVTLSCEQNLNHDAMYWYRQDPGQGLRLIYYSQIVNDFQKGDIAEGYSVSREKKESFPLTVTSAQKNPTAFYLCASSTPPGDEQYFGPGTRLTVT.

V gene TRBV7-9 combines with J gene TRBJ2-7; 10 positions match TRBD1. Germline CDR1 is SEHNR and CDR2 is FQNEAQ (reference sequence). The CDR3 is 15 residues long. After removal of 4 bases from V and 3 bases from J, the junction contained 6 bases not matched to a gene. The CDR3 DNA reads as TGTGCCAGCAGCTCCGGGACAGGGGCCCACTACGAGCAGTACTTC. Amino acids: CASSSGTGAHYEQYF.

CDR3 amino acids: CASSFEQGPYEQYF. CDR3 DNA: TGTGCCAGCAGCTTCGAGCAGGGGCCCTACGAGCAGTACTTC. J is TRBJ2-7 and V is TRBV11-2; D may be TRBD1 (6 bases). The V end lost 3 bases, the J end lost 2 bases, and 11 bases lay between the germline ends. This CDR3 has 14 amino acids. In germline, CDR1 is SGHAT, CDR2 FQNNGV.

V gene TRBV5-6 combines with J gene TRBJ2-5; D unclear. CDR1 and CDR2 (germline): SGHDT, YYEEEE. Deletions cut 1 base from V and 5 bases from J, with 9 bases between. The CDR3 runs to 13 residues. The CDR3 DNA reads TGTGCCAGCAGCTTGTCGGCGGCGGAGACCCAGTACTTC. Its translation: CASSLSAAETQYF.

The V call is TRBV4-3, the J call TRBJ2-7, with 10 positions matching TRBD1. Germline loops: CDR1 LGHNA, CDR2 YSLEER. The CDR3 has 15 residues. The ends lost 3 bases at V and 2 bases at J; junction bases unmatched: 4. This chain's CDR3 is CASSQGTGEPYEQYF. Written as DNA, the CDR3 is TGCGCCAGCAGCCAGGGGACAGGGGAGCCCTACGAGCAGTACTTC.

The chain uses TRBV5-4 and TRBJ1-2, with TRBD1 matching over 9 bases. This CDR3 is 15 amino acids long. Germline values: CDR1 SGHNT, CDR2 YYREEE (reference sequence). J lost 3 bases, V lost 3 bases, and 6 bases had no gene match. The CDR3 DNA follows: TGTGCCAGCAGCTCGATGGACAGGGGTCACTATGGCTACACCTTC. This encodes CASSSMDRGHYGYTF.

This clone has only a few counts. This chain connects TRBV7-2 to TRBJ2-7; 7 bases agree with TRBD2. In germline, CDR1 is SGHTA, CDR2 FQGNSA. The V gene end was trimmed by 5 bases and the J gene end by 0 bases; junction bases not matched to a gene: 10. The CDR3 totals 16 residues. Here the CDR3 reads CASSEPGLTRSYEQYF. Here the CDR3 DNA reads TGTGCCAGCAGCGAGCCGGGACTAACACGCTCCTACGAGCAGTACTTC.

The J gene is TRBJ1-1, the V gene TRBV5-1; TRBD1 matches at 7 bases. Germline CDR1 SGHRS, CDR2 YFSETQ. J gave up 3 bases and V 4 bases, and 9 bases lay outside the gene matches. This CDR3 has 15 amino acids. CDR3 coding DNA: TGCGCCAGCAGCACAGACAGGGCCGAGGACACTGAAGCTTTCTTT. This gives the protein CASSTDRAEDTEAFF.